Listed below are T cell receptor beta chains from one sample, sequenced in a study of blood T cell repertoires in COVID-19. Assay used: immunoSEQ multiplex PCR; TCRdb lists only in-frame clones, some missing. The sample includes under 350,000 clones, about 89% of them seen just once. The source material was peripheral blood. These receptors were taken from a middle-aged man with acute or convalescent COVID-19. The conserved cysteine and the conserved F or W are not part of the CDR3 here. The order of the fields is CDR3 length, V gene, J gene, CDR3 protein.

11	TRBV7-2	TRBJ2-3	ASSLNSRDTQY
13	TRBV10-2	TRBJ2-1	ASSELGAAYGEQF
11	TRBV6-5	TRBJ1-5	ASSWDRYQPQH
12	TRBV10-3	TRBJ2-1	AISESGSYNEQF
12	TRBV5-8	TRBJ1-6	ASSFGQPNSPLH
11	TRBV5-4	TRBJ1-2	ASSTGTAYGYT
12	TRBV2	TRBJ1-3	ASRTVVSGNTIY
10	TRBV25-1	TRBJ1-4	ASGRRGEKLF
11	TRBV6-6	TRBJ1-1	ASSYGGHNEAF
10	TRBV2	TRBJ1-2	ASNVRDTGYT
9	TRBV5-6	TRBJ2-1	ASSLLRVQF
16	TRBV12-5	TRBJ2-1	ASGATPGLAGKPNEQF
14	TRBV10-3	TRBJ2-1	AISERVSGDHNEQF
14	TRBV2	TRBJ1-6	ASRASRGGYNSPLH
12	TRBV7-3	TRBJ2-3	ASSDGTKTDTQY
14	TRBV6-2/TRBV6-3	TRBJ1-3	ASSWKTGEPGNTIY
15	TRBV11-2	TRBJ1-4	ASSSWSGTGMSEKLF
13	TRBV29-1	TRBJ1-2	SVEDLMTGEHGYT
12	TRBV19	TRBJ2-2	ASKTKRTAGELF
14	TRBV9	TRBJ2-2	ASSAKGQANTGELF
13	TRBV11-2	TRBJ1-1	ASSPSTGGVGEAF
13	TRBV11-2	TRBJ2-3	ASSLVGTRTDTQY
11	TRBV5-1	TRBJ2-7	ASSPTSLYEQY
12	TRBV5-4	TRBJ1-1	ASSIPGVRAEAF
13	TRBV6-5	TRBJ1-2	ASSYDAGADYGYT
12	TRBV5-6	TRBJ2-1	ASSPGLGNNEQF
13	TRBV6-5	TRBJ2-1	ASSRGAGGNAGQF
11	TRBV6-5	TRBJ2-1	ASKRGLGNEQF
12	TRBV4-2	TRBJ2-5	ASSVTSGQETQY
9	TRBV29-1	TRBJ2-7	SVGQAYEQY
12	TRBV10-3	TRBJ1-1	AISKQGTNTEAF
12	TRBV7-2	TRBJ2-2	ASSLGPVPGELF
10	TRBV9	TRBJ2-2	ASSQNTGELF
11	TRBV10-3	TRBJ2-3	ANRQGSTDTQY
12	TRBV7-2	TRBJ2-3	ASSLSFGMDTQY
13	TRBV5-1	TRBJ2-7	ASSLDGQKFYEQY
13	TRBV15	TRBJ1-1	ATSITRQGQAEAF
13	TRBV19	TRBJ2-7	ASSMGGLALGEQY
14	TRBV4-3	TRBJ2-7	ASSQDRTGKAYEQY
11	TRBV5-6	TRBJ1-4	ASSSYRGEKLF
16	TRBV7-8	TRBJ1-4	ASSLGRTSVATNEKLF
12	TRBV27	TRBJ1-2	ASSSPGSINGYT
13	TRBV20-1	TRBJ1-5	SASTGTGGNQPQH
12	TRBV12-5	TRBJ1-5	ASGSGGPGQPQH
15	TRBV4-2	TRBJ1-5	ASSQVIQGISNQPQH